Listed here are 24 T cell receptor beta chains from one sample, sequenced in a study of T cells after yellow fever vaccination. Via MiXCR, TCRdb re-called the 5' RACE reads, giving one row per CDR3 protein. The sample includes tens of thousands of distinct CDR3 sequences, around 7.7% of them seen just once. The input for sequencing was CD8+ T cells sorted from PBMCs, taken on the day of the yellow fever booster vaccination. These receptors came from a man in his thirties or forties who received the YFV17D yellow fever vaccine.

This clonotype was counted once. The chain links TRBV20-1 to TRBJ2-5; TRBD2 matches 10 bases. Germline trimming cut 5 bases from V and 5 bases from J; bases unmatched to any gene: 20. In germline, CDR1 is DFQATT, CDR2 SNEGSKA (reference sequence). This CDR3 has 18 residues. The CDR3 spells CSAVLGLAVDSWDETQYF. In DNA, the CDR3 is TGCAGTGCTGTACTTGGACTAGCGGTCGATTCCTGGGATGAGACCCAGTACTTC.

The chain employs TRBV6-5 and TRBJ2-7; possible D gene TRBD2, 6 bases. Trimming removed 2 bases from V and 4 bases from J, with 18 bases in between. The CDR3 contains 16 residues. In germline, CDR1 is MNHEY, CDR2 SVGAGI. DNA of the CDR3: TGTGCCAGCAGTTACCCCCCGTTCGGGAGAGGGTACGAGCAGTACTTC. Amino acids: CASSYPPFGRGYEQYF.

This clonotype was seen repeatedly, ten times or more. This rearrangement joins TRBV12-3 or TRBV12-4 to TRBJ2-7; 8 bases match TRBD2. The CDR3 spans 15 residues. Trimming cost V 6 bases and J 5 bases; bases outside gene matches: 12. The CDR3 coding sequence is TGTGCCAGCAGACCAACCGGGACTAGTTCCCACGAGCAGTACTTC. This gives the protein CASRPTGTSSHEQYF.

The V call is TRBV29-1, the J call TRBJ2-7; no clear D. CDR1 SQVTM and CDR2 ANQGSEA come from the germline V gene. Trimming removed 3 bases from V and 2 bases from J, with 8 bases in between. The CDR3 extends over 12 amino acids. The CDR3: CSVEADAYEQYF. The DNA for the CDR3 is TGCAGCGTTGAGGCTGACGCCTACGAGCAGTACTTC.

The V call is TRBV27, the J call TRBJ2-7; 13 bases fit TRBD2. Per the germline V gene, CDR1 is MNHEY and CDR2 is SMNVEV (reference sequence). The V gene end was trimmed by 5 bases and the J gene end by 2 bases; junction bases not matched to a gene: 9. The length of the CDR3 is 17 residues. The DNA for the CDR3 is TGTGCCAGCAGTGGAATAGGACTAGCGGGGGAAACCTACGAGCAGTACTTC. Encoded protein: CASSGIGLAGETYEQYF.

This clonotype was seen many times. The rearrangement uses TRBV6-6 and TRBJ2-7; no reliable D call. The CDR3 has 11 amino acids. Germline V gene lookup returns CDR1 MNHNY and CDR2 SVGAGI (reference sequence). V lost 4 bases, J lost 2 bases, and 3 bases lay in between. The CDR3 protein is CASSSAYEQYF. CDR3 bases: TGTGCCAGCAGTTCTGCCTACGAGCAGTACTTC.

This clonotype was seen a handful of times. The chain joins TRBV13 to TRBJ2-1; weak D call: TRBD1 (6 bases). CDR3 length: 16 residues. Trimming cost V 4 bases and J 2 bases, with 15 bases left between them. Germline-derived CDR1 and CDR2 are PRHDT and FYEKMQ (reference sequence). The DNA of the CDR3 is TGTGCCAGCAGCTACCCCAGGGGAGACGCCTACAATGAGCAGTTCTTC. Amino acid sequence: CASSYPRGDAYNEQFF.

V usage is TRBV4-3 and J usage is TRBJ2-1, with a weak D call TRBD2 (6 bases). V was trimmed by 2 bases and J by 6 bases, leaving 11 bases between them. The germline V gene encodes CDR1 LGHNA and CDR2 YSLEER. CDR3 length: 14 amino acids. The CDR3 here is CASSQSAGSNEQFF. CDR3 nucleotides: TGCGCCAGCAGCCAATCAGCGGGTAGCAATGAGCAGTTCTTC.

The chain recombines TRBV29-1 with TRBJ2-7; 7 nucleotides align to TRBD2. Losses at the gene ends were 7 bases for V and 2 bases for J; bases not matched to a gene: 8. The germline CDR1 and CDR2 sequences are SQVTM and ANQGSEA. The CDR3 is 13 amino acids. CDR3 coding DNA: TGCAGCGGGGGAGGCGGGGGTCCCTACGAGCAGTACTTC. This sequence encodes CSGGGGGPYEQYF.

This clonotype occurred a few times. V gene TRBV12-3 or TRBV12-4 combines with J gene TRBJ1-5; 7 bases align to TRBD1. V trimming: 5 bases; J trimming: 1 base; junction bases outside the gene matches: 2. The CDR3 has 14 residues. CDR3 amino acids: CASSRQGSNQPQHF. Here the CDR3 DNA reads TGTGCCAGCAGTCGACAGGGAAGCAATCAGCCCCAGCATTTT.

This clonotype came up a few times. The CDR3 spells CATSDGGISYEQYF. The CDR3 DNA follows: TGTGCCACCAGTGATGGGGGCATCTCCTACGAGCAGTACTTC. The chain recombines TRBV24-1 with TRBJ2-7; possible D gene TRBD1, 6 bases. CDR1 and CDR2 from the germline V gene are KGHDR and SFDVKD. CDR3 length equals 14 residues. Deletions cut 3 bases from V and 0 bases from J, with 8 bases between.

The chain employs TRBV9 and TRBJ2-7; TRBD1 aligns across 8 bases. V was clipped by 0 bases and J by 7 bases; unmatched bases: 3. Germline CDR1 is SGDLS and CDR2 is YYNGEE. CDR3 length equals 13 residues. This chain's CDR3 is CASSVGQGKEQYF. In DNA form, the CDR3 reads TGTGCCAGCAGCGTAGGACAGGGGAAAGAGCAGTACTTC.

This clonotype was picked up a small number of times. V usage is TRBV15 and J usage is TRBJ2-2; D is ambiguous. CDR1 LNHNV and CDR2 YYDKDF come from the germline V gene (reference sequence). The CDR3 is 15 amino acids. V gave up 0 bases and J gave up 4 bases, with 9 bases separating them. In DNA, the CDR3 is TGTGCCACCAGCAGAGACAAAGGCCTCACCGGGGAGCTGTTTTTT. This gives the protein CATSRDKGLTGELFF.

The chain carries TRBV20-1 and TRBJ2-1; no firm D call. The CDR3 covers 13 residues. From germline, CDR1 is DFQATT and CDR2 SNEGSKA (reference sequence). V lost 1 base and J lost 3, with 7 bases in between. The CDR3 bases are TGCAGTGCTAGAGTGCAAAACTACAATGAGCAGTTCTTC. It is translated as CSARVQNYNEQFF.

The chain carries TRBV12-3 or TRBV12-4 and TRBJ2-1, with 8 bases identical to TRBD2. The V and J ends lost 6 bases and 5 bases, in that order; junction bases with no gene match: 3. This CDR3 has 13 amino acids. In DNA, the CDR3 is TGTGCCAGCAGCCTCGGGGGGGACAATGAGCAGTTCTTC. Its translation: CASSLGGDNEQFF.

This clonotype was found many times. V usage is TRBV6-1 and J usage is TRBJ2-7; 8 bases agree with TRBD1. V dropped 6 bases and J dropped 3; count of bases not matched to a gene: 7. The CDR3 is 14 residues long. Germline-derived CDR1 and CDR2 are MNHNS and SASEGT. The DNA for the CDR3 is TGTGCCAGCAGCCCGGGACAGGACATCTACGAGCAGTACTTC. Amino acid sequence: CASSPGQDIYEQYF.

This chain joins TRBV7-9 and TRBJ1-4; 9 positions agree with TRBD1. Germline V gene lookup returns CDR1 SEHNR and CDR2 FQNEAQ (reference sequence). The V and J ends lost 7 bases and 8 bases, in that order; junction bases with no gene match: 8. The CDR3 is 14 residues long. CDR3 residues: CASNFGTGHEKLFF. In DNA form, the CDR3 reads TGTGCCAGCAACTTCGGGACAGGGCACGAAAAACTGTTTTTT. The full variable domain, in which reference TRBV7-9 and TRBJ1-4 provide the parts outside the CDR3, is DTGVSQNPRHKITKRGQNVTFRCDPISEHNRLYWYRQTLGQGPEFLTYFQNEAQLEKSRLLSDRFSAERPKGSFSTLEIQRTEQGDSAMYLCASNFGTGHEKLFFGSGTQLSVL.

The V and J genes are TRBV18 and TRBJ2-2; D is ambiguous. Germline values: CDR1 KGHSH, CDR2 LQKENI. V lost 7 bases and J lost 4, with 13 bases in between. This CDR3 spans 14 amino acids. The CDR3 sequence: CASFPLMGTGELFF. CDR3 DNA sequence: TGTGCCAGCTTCCCCCTGATGGGCACCGGGGAGCTGTTTTTT.

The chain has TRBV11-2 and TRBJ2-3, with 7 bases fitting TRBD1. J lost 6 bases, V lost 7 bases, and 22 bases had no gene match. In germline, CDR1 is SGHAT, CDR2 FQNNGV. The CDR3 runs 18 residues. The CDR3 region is CASKPFAGTAILTDTQYF. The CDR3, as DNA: TGTGCCAGCAAACCCTTCGCCGGGACAGCGATATTAACGGATACGCAGTATTTT.

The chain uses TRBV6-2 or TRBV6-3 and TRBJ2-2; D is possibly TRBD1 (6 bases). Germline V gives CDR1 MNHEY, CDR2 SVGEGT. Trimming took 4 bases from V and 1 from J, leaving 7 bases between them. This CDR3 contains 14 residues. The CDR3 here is CASSLTGNTGELFF. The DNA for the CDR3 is TGTGCCAGCAGTTTGACAGGGAACACCGGGGAGCTGTTTTTT.

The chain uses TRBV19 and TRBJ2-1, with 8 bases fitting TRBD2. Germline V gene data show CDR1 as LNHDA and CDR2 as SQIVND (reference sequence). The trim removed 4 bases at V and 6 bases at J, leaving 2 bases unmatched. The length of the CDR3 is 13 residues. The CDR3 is CASSRLAPNEQFF. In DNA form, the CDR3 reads TGTGCCAGTAGTAGACTAGCGCCCAATGAGCAGTTCTTC.

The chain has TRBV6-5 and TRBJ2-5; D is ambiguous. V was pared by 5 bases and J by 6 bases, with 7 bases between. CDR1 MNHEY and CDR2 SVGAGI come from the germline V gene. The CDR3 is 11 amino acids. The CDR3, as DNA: TGTGCCAGCAGTCCAGGACAGACCCAGTACTTC. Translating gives CASSPGQTQYF.

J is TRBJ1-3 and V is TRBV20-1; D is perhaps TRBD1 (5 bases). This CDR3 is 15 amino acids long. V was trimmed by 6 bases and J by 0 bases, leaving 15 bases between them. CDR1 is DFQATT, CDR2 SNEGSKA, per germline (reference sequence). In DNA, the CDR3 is TGCAGTGCCCCAGAGAGGGGCTCCTCTGGAAACACCATATATTTT. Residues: CSAPERGSSGNTIYF.

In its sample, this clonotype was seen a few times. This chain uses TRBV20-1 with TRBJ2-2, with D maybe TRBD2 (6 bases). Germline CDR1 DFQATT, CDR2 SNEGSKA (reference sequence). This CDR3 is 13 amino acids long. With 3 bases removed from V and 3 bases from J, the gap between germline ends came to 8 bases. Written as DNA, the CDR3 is TGCAGTGCTAGGAGGGACTACACCGGGGAGCTGTTTTTT. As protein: CSARRDYTGELFF.